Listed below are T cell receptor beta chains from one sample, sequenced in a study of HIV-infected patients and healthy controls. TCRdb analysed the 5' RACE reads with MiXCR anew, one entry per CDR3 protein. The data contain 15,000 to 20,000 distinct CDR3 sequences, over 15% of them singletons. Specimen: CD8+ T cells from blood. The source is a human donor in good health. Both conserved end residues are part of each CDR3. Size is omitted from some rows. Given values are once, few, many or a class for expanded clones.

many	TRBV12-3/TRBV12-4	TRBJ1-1	CASSPGGSGAFF
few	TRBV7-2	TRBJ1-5	CASSSLPGTEGNQPQHF
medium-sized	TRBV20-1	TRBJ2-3	CSGGSGLGADTQYF
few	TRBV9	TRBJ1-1	CASGGALNTEAFF
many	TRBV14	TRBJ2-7	CASSQETGRAYEQYF
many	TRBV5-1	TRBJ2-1	CATSSGRGNEQFF
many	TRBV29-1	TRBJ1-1	CSVDPTGNTEAFF
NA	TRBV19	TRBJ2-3	CASSSRAGGTDTQYF
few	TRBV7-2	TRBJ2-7	CASSLGLSTGDSYEQYF
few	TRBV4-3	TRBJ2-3	CASSQDRPWTSTDTQYF
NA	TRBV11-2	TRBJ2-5	CASRRVTGGDETQYF
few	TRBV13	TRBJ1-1	CASSLGLFETANTEAFF
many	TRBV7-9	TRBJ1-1	CASSLAMGLAEAFF
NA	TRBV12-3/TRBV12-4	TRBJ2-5	CASSPTSGNSETQYF
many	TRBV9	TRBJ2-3	CASSVATGEGPTDTQYF
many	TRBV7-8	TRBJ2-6	CASSWAEARPTGANVLTF
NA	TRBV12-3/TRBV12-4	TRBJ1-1	CASWVSGTEAFF
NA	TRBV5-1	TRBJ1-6	CASSLRTGLDSPLHF
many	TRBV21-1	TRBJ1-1	CASSSRRGQAFF
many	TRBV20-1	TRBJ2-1	CSASDRRPYNEQFF
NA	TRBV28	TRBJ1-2	CASSPTLGFYGYTF
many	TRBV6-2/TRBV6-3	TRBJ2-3	CASSLRDSDTQYF
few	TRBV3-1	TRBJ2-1	CASSPYSRYNEQFF
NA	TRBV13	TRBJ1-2	CASSSGSDYGYTF
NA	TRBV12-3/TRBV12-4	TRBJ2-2	CASSYGGTGELFF
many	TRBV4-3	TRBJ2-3	CASSQTGLAGGRDTQYF
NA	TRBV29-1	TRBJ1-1	CSAGSEGPEAFF
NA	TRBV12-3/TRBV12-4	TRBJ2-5	CASSFQGGRETQYF
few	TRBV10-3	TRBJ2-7	CAISGETGYEQYF
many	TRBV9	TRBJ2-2	CASTLLAGHPGELFF
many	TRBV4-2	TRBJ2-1	CASSQVSGGPQGYNEQFF
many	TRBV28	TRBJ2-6	CASSLPGANVLTF
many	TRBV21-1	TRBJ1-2	CASRASGDRGLVDYGYTF
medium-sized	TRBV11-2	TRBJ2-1	CASSPPSSYLYNEQFF
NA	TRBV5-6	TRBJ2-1	CASSLRDRVVLSYNEQFF
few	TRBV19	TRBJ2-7	CASSITGTGGEQYF
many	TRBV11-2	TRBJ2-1	CASSLAFRGSYNEQFF